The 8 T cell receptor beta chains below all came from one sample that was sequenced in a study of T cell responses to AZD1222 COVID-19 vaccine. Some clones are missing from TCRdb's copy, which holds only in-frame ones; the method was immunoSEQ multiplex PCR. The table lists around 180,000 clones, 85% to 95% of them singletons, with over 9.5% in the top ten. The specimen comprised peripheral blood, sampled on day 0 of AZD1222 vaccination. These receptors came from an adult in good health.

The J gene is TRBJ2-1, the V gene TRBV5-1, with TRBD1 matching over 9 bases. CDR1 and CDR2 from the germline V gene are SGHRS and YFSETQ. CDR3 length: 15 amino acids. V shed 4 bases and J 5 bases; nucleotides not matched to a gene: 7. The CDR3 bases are TGCGCCAGCAGCGGGGACAGGGCTTTGGACAATGAGCAGTTCTTC. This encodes CASSGDRALDNEQFF.

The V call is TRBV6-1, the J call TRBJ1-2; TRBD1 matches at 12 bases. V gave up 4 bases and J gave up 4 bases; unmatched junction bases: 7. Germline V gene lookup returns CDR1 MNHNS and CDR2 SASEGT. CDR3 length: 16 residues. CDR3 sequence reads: CASSGGQGATGYGYTF. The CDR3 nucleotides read TGTGCCAGCAGTGGGGGACAGGGGGCGACTGGCTATGGCTACACCTTC.

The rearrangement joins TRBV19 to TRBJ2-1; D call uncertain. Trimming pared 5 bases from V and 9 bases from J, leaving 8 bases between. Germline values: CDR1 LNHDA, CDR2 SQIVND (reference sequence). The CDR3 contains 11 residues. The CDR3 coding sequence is TGTGCCAGTAGTTCGTTCAGTGAGCAGTTCTTC. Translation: CASSSFSEQFF.

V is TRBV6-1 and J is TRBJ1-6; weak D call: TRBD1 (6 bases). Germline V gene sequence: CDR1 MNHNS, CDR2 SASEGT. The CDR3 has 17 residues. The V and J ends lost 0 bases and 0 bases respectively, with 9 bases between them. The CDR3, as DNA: TGTGCCAGCAGTGAAGCGGGGGCGGGCTCCTATAATTCACCCCTCCACTTT. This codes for CASSEAGAGSYNSPLHF.

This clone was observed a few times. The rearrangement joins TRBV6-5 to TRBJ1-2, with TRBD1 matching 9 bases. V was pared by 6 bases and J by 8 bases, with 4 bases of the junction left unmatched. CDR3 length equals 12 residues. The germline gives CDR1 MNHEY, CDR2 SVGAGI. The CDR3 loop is CASRTGGNGYTF. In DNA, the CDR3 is TGTGCCAGCAGGACAGGGGGTAACGGCTACACCTTC.

The CDR3 loop reads CASSQGQALYTGELFF. CDR3 coding DNA: TGTGCCAGCAGCCAAGGACAGGCACTTTACACCGGGGAGCTGTTTTTT. V usage is TRBV3-1 (or the pseudogene TRBV3-2) and J usage is TRBJ2-2; D possibly corresponds to TRBD1 (6 bases). The CDR3 has 16 amino acids. Germline V gene sequence: CDR1 LGHDT, CDR2 YNNKEL (reference sequence). V gave up 1 base and J gave up 3 bases, with 12 bases separating them.

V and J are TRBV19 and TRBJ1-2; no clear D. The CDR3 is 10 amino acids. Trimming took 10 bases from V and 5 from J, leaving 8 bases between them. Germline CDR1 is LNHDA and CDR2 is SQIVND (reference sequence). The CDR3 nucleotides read TGTGCCACCTCTGAGTATGGCTACACCTTC. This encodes CATSEYGYTF.

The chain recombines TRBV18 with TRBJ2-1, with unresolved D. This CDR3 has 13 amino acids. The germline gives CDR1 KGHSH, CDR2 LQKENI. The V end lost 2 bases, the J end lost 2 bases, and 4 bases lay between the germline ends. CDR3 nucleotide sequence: TGTGCCAGCTCACCAAGTGCCTACAATGAGCAGTTCTTC. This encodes CASSPSAYNEQFF.